This entry concerns a single T cell receptor beta chain. Antigen unknown. The data were obtained in a study of OX40 agonist ivuxolimab in advanced cancers. Study overall: Age averaged about 66 years (range roughly 20 to 90), and more than 80% were male. Study-wide findings and caveats: Circulating CD4+ and CD8+ T cells showed clonal expansion by week 6 at 0.1 to 3.0 mg/kg.

Clones were read by immunoSEQ multiplex PCR, and TCRdb kept only the in-frame ones, dropping some. The profile shows 30,000 to 40,000 clones, approximately 90% of them singletons. After removal of 4 bases from V and 5 bases from J, the junction contained 6 bases not matched to a gene. Germline V gene sequence: CDR1 WNHNN, CDR2 SYGVQD (reference sequence). CDR3 length equals 17 residues. This specimen consisted of CD4+ or CD8+ T cells sorted from blood, obtained in a trial of the OX40 agonist ivuxolimab. The clonotype was recovered from an adult with an advanced solid tumor such as melanoma, head and neck, liver or kidney cancer. This chain uses TRBV10-1 with TRBJ2-3; 16 bases agree with TRBD2. CDR3 sequence: CASSAGTSGRAVDTQYF. The CDR3 bases are TGCGCCAGCAGTGCCGGGACTAGCGGGAGGGCCGTAGATACGCAGTATTTT.